The 31 T cell receptor beta chains in this list originate from one sample, sequenced in a study of T cells in Graves' hyperthyroidism and ophthalmopathy (dated by TCRdb to about 2019). Libraries were prepared through multiplex PCR. Instrument used: Illumina HiSeq 2000. The TCR beta CDR3 regions were amplified from the RNA transcripts. A first-round RT-PCR of the TCR CDR3 used the HTBI primer set with the Qiagen OneStep RT-PCR kit. TCRdb reprocessing: public reads trimmed at Q25 with fastp, clones called with MiXCR, in-frame beta chains kept. Under each unique CDR3 protein, matching rows form one entry showing the most common genes and DNA. This sample gives about 600,000 distinct CDR3 sequences in total; 16% of them show up just once. The ten biggest clones cover under 3.5% of the sample. The specimen was blood. Receptors originate from a woman between 40 and 55 years old with Graves' ophthalmopathy.

V gene TRBV25-1 combines with J gene TRBJ2-3; tentative D call: TRBD2 (7 bases). This CDR3 comprises 14 residues. With 6 bases removed from V and 11 bases from J, the gap between germline ends came to 21 bases. Per germline, CDR1 MGHDK and CDR2 SYGVNS. DNA for the CDR3: TGTGCCAGCAGCCTGCGGGGGCCCTACGCCAAGCAGTATTTT. The encoded protein is CASSLRGPYAKQYF.

The CDR3 DNA reads as TGTGCCAGCAGTTTACCGTGGATGGCGCAGTATTTT. The encoded protein is CASSLPWMAQYF. The rearrangement links TRBV28 to TRBJ2-3, with D uncertain. The CDR3 is 12 residues long. Germline CDR1 MDHEN, CDR2 SYDVKM. Trimming cost V 2 bases and J 10 bases, with 10 bases left between them.

Ten or more counts support this clonotype. The chain has TRBV2 and TRBJ2-1, with TRBD2 matching 11 bases. Trimming cost V 7 bases and J 7 bases; bases outside gene matches: 6. CDR1 and CDR2 (germline): SNHLY, FYNNEI. The CDR3 is made up of 14 amino acids. As DNA, the CDR3 is TGTGCCAGCAATGTAGCGGGAGGGCGGAATGAGCAGTTCTTC. Its translation: CASNVAGGRNEQFF.

In this sample, this clonotype turned up a few times. V gene TRBV6-1 combines with J gene TRBJ1-5, with D maybe TRBD1 (6 bases). The V gene's germline CDR1 is MNHNS and CDR2 SASEGT. V was trimmed by 5 bases and J by 5 bases, leaving 19 bases between them. The CDR3 is made up of 16 amino acids. The CDR3 coding sequence is TGTGCCAGCAGTCCCCATTGGGGGGGCGCGTATCAGCCCCAGCATTTT. Its translation: CASSPHWGGAYQPQHF.

This clonotype has at least ten counts. The chain couples TRBV7-3 to TRBJ1-1; D remains unclear. The CDR3 length is 13 residues. V dropped 5 bases and J dropped 1 base, with 8 bases sitting between them. CDR1 and CDR2 from the germline V gene are SGHTA and FQGTGA. CDR3 loop: CASSDLPNTEAFF. CDR3 DNA sequence: TGTGCCAGCAGCGATCTCCCGAACACTGAAGCTTTCTTT.

This clonotype was recorded a few times. The V gene is TRBV9, the J gene TRBJ2-5; a weak D match, TRBD2 (6 bases). This CDR3 spans 14 amino acids. V was trimmed by 4 bases and J by 4 bases, leaving 14 bases between them. Germline lookup yields CDR1 SGDLS and CDR2 YYNGEE. The CDR3 DNA reads TGTGCCAGCAGCACAAGACTAGAGGGAGAGACCCAGTACTTC. Encoded protein: CASSTRLEGETQYF. Combining the CDR3 with reference TRBV9 and TRBJ2-5 gives the whole variable domain DSGVTQTPKHLITATGQRVTLRCSPRSGDLSVYWYQQSLDQGLQFLIQYYNGEERAKGNILERFSAQQFPDLHSELNLSSLELGDSALYFCASSTRLEGETQYFGPGTRLLVL.

This chain joins TRBV25-1 and TRBJ2-7; 8 nucleotides agree with TRBD2. CDR1 MGHDK and CDR2 SYGVNS come from the germline V gene. V shed 1 base and J 4 bases; nucleotides not matched to a gene: 6. This CDR3 has 15 residues. DNA for the CDR3: TGTGCCAGCAGTGAATGGGTAGCGGGAAGGTACGAGCAGTACTTC. It encodes CASSEWVAGRYEQYF.

This clonotype has a count of ten or more. The J gene is TRBJ1-1, the V gene TRBV2; 7 nucleotides match TRBD1. The CDR3 has 14 residues. CDR1 SNHLY and CDR2 FYNNEI come from the germline V gene. Germline trimming cut 10 bases from V and 0 bases from J; bases unmatched to any gene: 8. CDR3 in amino acids: CAISGQALNTEAFF. CDR3 DNA: TGTGCCATCTCCGGACAGGCCCTGAACACTGAAGCTTTCTTT.

Only a few counts were recorded for this clonotype. This rearrangement joins TRBV9 to TRBJ2-7, with D possibly being TRBD1 (6 bases). V lost 0 bases to trimming and J lost 6 bases, with 13 bases between them. Germline lookup yields CDR1 SGDLS and CDR2 YYNGEE. The CDR3 loop spans 14 amino acids. The CDR3 DNA follows: TGTGCCAGCAGCGTAGGACCGGACAGAGTCGAGCAGTACTTC. It specifies CASSVGPDRVEQYF.

This clonotype has a count of ten or more. This chain joins TRBV18 and TRBJ1-2; TRBD1 matches at 9 bases. Germline V lookup: CDR1 KGHSH, CDR2 LQKENI. V gave up 3 bases and J gave up 0 bases; unmatched junction bases: 8. This CDR3 spans 17 amino acids. This CDR3 is CASSPTVWTGANYGYTF. The DNA of the CDR3 is TGTGCCAGCTCACCGACCGTTTGGACAGGGGCTAACTATGGCTACACCTTC.

For this clonotype: This may come from a read error, since a much larger clone is one base off. This sequence joins TRBV11-2 and TRBJ2-6, with D possibly being TRBD1 or TRBD2 (5 bases each). Per the germline V gene, CDR1 is SGHAT and CDR2 is FQNNGV. V was shortened by 4 bases and J by 0 bases, with 7 bases between the two germline ends. This CDR3 is 15 amino acids long. The DNA of the CDR3 is TGTGCCAGCAGCTGGGGGAGCTCTGGGGCCAACGTCCTGACTTTC. This sequence encodes CASSWGSSGANVLTF.

As concerns this clonotype: The junction does not match germline at one end; this may be a read error. The chain recombines TRBV20-1 with TRBJ2-3, with D uncertain. From germline, CDR1 is DFQATT and CDR2 SNEGSKA (reference sequence). The CDR3 runs to 13 residues. The CDR3 bases are TGCGGTGCTAGAGATGACGTGCTCGATACGCAGTATTTT. It yields the protein CGARDDVLDTQYF.

As concerns this clonotype: Just one base apart from a much larger clone, this may be a read error. V is TRBV11-2 and J is TRBJ1-2, with D possibly being TRBD1 (6 bases). Germline lookup yields CDR1 SGHAT and CDR2 FQNNGV. This CDR3 has 14 residues. This CDR3 is CASSRGGPPYGHTF. In DNA, the CDR3 is TGTGCCAGCAGCCGGGGGGGGCCCCCCTATGGCCACACCTTC. Full variable domain (rest looked up from reference TRBV11-2 and TRBJ1-2): EAGVAQSPRYKIIEKRQSVAFWCNPISGHATLYWYQQILGQGPKLLIQFQNNGVVDDSQLPKDRFSAERLKGVDSTLKIQPAKLEDSAVYLCASSRGGPPYGHTFGSGTRLTVV.

This clonotype was found a few times. The chain recombines TRBV20-1 with TRBJ2-1, with TRBD2 matching over 16 bases. Germline loops: CDR1 DFQATT, CDR2 SNEGSKA (reference sequence). This CDR3 has 20 residues. The V and J ends lost 1 base and 0 bases, in that order; junction bases with no gene match: 9. The CDR3 region is CSARAGGGLAGGSSYNEQFF. The DNA of the CDR3 is TGCAGTGCTAGAGCCGGAGGGGGACTAGCGGGAGGGAGCTCCTACAATGAGCAGTTCTTC.

Notes on this clonotype: Possible read error: a much larger clone is one base away. This chain joins TRBV5-1 and TRBJ2-2, with TRBD1 matching 10 bases. The CDR3 is made up of 14 amino acids. V lost 4 bases, J lost 6 bases, and 3 bases stayed unmatched. Looked up from germline, CDR1 is SGHRS and CDR2 is YFSETQ. The CDR3 reads CASSVGQGSGELFF. The CDR3 DNA follows: TGCGCCAGCAGCGTGGGACAGGGGTCCGGGGAGCTGTTTTTT.

The chain joins TRBV7-2 to TRBJ2-1; TRBD2 agrees at 12 bases. With 1 base clipped from V and 4 bases from J, the junction kept 11 bases outside the gene matches. CDR1 is SGHTA, CDR2 FQGNSA, per germline. The CDR3 is 19 amino acids. The CDR3 sequence is CASSLGLAGGSLTYNEQFF. In DNA, the CDR3 is TGTGCCAGCAGCTTAGGTCTAGCGGGAGGGTCCTTAACATACAATGAGCAGTTCTTC.

The J gene is TRBJ2-5, the V gene TRBV28; 13 bases line up with TRBD2. With V trimmed by 2 bases and J by 5 bases, 11 bases remained unmatched. Germline CDR1 MDHEN, CDR2 SYDVKM. This CDR3 is 18 amino acids long. In DNA, the CDR3 is TGTGCCAGCAGTTTACCGTCGGAACTAGCGGGAGGGCCGGAGACCCAGTACTTC. Protein product: CASSLPSELAGGPETQYF.

Many counts were recorded for this clonotype. The rearrangement joins TRBV20-1 to TRBJ2-3; 8 positions agree with TRBD2. Per germline, CDR1 DFQATT and CDR2 SNEGSKA (reference sequence). V was pared by 3 bases and J by 5 bases, with 16 bases of the junction left unmatched. The CDR3 spans 17 residues. CDR3 coding DNA: TGCAGTGCTAGGACCTTTACTAGCGGACTTTCCGGAGATACGCAGTATTTT. Its translation is CSARTFTSGLSGDTQYF.

This clonotype was observed many times. The chain couples TRBV7-2 to TRBJ1-5; 9 bases are shared with TRBD1. Trimming removed 5 bases from V and 7 bases from J; junction bases left unmatched: 3. Germline V gene lookup returns CDR1 SGHTA and CDR2 FQGNSA. The CDR3 runs to 13 residues. The CDR3 reads CASSRDREQPQHF. For the CDR3, the DNA is TGTGCCAGCAGCCGGGACAGGGAGCAGCCCCAGCATTTT.

The V gene is TRBV29-1, the J gene TRBJ2-3, with 10 bases lining up with TRBD2. The CDR3 consists of 13 residues. The germline V gene has CDR1 SQVTM and CDR2 ANQGSEA. After removal of 2 bases from V and 7 bases from J, the junction contained 3 bases not matched to a gene. The CDR3 region has the DNA TGCAGCGTTGAAAGCGGGGGGGAGAATACGCAGTATTTT. This translates into CSVESGGENTQYF.

This clonotype was detected a few times. The chain carries TRBV7-2 and TRBJ2-7; 11 bases agree with TRBD2. Trimming took 3 bases from V and 4 from J; bases not matched to a gene: 2. CDR3 length: 14 amino acids. Germline-derived CDR1 and CDR2 are SGHTA and FQGNSA. The CDR3 reads CASSFTSGGYEQYF. In nucleotides, the CDR3 is TGTGCCAGCAGCTTTACTAGCGGGGGATACGAGCAGTACTTC.

The chain recombines TRBV6-1 with TRBJ1-5; D is undetermined. Germline V gene lookup returns CDR1 MNHNS and CDR2 SASEGT. V dropped 3 bases and J dropped 7 bases, with 10 bases sitting between them. The CDR3 totals 13 residues. This CDR3 is CASSEIVRQPQHF. The CDR3 DNA reads as TGTGCCAGCAGTGAGATCGTGAGACAGCCCCAGCATTTT.

This chain joins TRBV19 and TRBJ1-5, with D perhaps TRBD1 (6 bases). V was cut by 4 bases and J by 7 bases, with 11 bases left in between. CDR3 length: 13 residues. CDR1 is LNHDA, CDR2 SQIVND, per germline (reference sequence). The CDR3 DNA is TGTGCCAGTAGTACCACCAGGGGCCAGCCCCAGCATTTT. It translates to CASSTTRGQPQHF.

The chain is built from TRBV30 and TRBJ2-3; no clear D gene. V lost 1 base to trimming and J lost 3 bases, with 11 bases between them. The germline gives CDR1 GTSNPN, CDR2 SVGIG (reference sequence). This CDR3 spans 14 amino acids. This chain's CDR3 is CAWSAWVSTDTQYF. As DNA, the CDR3 is TGTGCCTGGAGTGCATGGGTCTCAACAGATACGCAGTATTTT.

This clonotype was observed at least ten times. The chain is built from TRBV12-3 or TRBV12-4 and TRBJ2-7, with 7 bases aligning to TRBD1. The CDR3 runs to 15 residues. Losses at the gene ends were 3 bases for V and 0 bases for J; bases not matched to a gene: 5. CDR3 sequence (DNA): TGTGCCAGCAGTTTGGCTGGGACAGCCTCCTACGAGCAGTACTTC. It encodes CASSLAGTASYEQYF.

This clonotype was recorded at least ten times. This chain uses TRBV3-1 with TRBJ2-1; 16 positions match TRBD2. The V gene's germline CDR1 is LGHDT and CDR2 YNNKEL (reference sequence). This CDR3 region has 18 residues. After removal of 2 bases from V and 9 bases from J, the junction contained 10 bases not matched to a gene. CDR3 in amino acids: CASSQPGLAGGGQAEQFF. The CDR3 DNA is TGTGCCAGCAGCCAACCGGGACTAGCGGGAGGGGGCCAGGCTGAGCAGTTCTTC.

The DNA for the CDR3 is TGTGCCAGCAGTGAAGCGGAGGGAATAGGCTATGGCTACACCTTC. This sequence encodes CASSEAEGIGYGYTF. The V and J genes are TRBV2 and TRBJ1-2; D unclear. Germline values: CDR1 SNHLY, CDR2 FYNNEI. This CDR3 has 15 amino acids. The V end lost 0 bases, the J end lost 4 bases, and 12 bases lay between the germline ends.

Only a few counts were recorded for this clonotype. V usage is TRBV18 and J usage is TRBJ2-3; unclear D gene. The germline V and J ends were trimmed by 3 bases and 2 bases, with 9 bases remaining between them. This CDR3 spans 14 amino acids. Germline assignment: CDR1 KGHSH and CDR2 LQKENI. DNA for the CDR3: TGTGCCAGCTCACCGCCGACTTCCACAGATACGCAGTATTTT. It specifies CASSPPTSTDTQYF.

In its sample, this clonotype was seen many times. The J gene is TRBJ1-1, the V gene TRBV6-5; 8 positions match TRBD1. The germline gives CDR1 MNHEY, CDR2 SVGAGI. The CDR3 runs to 13 residues. With 0 bases clipped from V and 10 bases from J, the junction kept 4 bases outside the gene matches. The CDR3 DNA follows: TGTGCCAGCAGTTACTCACAGGGGGAGCGAGCTTTCTTT. This translates into CASSYSQGERAFF.

This clonotype was counted ten times or more. The V call is TRBV29-1, the J call TRBJ2-7; 9 positions match TRBD1. V shed 7 bases, J shed 4 bases, and the junction held 8 bases outside the gene matches. The CDR3 has 13 amino acids. CDR1 is SQVTM, CDR2 ANQGSEA, per germline. The CDR3 protein is CSAPWTGEYEQYF. In DNA, the CDR3 is TGCAGCGCTCCCTGGACAGGGGAATACGAGCAGTACTTC.

This clonotype was recorded at least ten times. This chain joins TRBV7-8 and TRBJ2-3; D ambiguous. The V end was cut by 4 bases, the J end by 6 bases, with 11 bases between. The CDR3 is made up of 13 amino acids. CDR1 and CDR2 (germline): SGHVS, FQNEAQ. The CDR3 DNA sequence: TGTGCCAGCAGCTCGACCAGCTGGGATACGCAGTATTTT. Its protein product is CASSSTSWDTQYF.